This T cell receptor beta chain originates from a study of PD-1 blockade in classical Hodgkin lymphoma (dated by TCRdb to 2019 to 2021). Describing the broader study: Nivolumab dosing was 3 mg/kg intravenously every 2 weeks, continuing until either disease progression or unacceptable toxicity. The study used TCR beta sequencing and CyTOF to define a peripheral blood immune signature of response to PD-1 blockade in classical Hodgkin lymphoma. The research as a whole found: CD4+ but not CD8+ TCR diversity rose significantly by C4D1 (p=0.0027 vs p=0.16), most apparent in complete responders (p=0.02). Baseline diversity similar to that of newly diagnosed patients was observed in trial patients achieving complete response, whereas significantly lower diversity was observed in partial responders and progressors. Only a single clinical trial cohort was studied, and what caused the repertoire differences, possibly disease activity or prior therapy, remained undefined. Baseline TCR diversity was reported to be lower in newly diagnosed patients than in healthy donors, and even lower in relapsed/refractory patients. Patients starting nivolumab less than 1 year after ASCT had lower diversity and were excluded from later analyses to avoid confounding by immune reconstitution.

In light of the paper, this sample's time point label describes: cycle 2 day 1 (C2D1) of nivolumab. Every trial patient had relapsed after autologous stem cell transplantation, and cohorts A, B and C differed in prior brentuximab vedotin exposure. The trial cohort comprised some 60 patients with relapsed/refractory classical Hodgkin lymphoma whose best overall responses were complete response, partial response or progressive disease. Single-agent nivolumab was administered to trial patients in the multi-cohort phase II CheckMate 205 trial. An independent review committee assessed best overall response using the 2007 International Working Group response criteria. Trial PBMCs were collected just before the start of nivolumab (C1D1) and during therapy at cycle 2 day 1 and cycle 4 day 1. Peripheral blood was collected in 8 mL Vacutainer Cell Preparation Tubes, from which PBMCs were isolated by centrifugation and then cryopreserved.

Concerning this clone: Its antigen target is currently unknown. No much larger clone is present one base from it, and per-base qualities are unavailable.

Genomic DNA was extracted with the Qiagen DNeasy kit from unsorted PBMCs and from negatively selected CD4+ and CD8+ fractions. TCR beta CDR3 regions were subjected to amplification by immunoSEQ multiplex PCR with primers that anneal to V and J segments. Amplification bias was minimized using a synthetic immune receptor repertoire, and residual bias was removed computationally after sequencing. On the study's bioinformatics: Custom Python scripts were used to quantify repertoire diversity as the Shannon entropy index. The unsorted, CD4+ and CD8+ repertoires were each analyzed separately, with the exception of combined analyses, where CD4+ and CD8+ sequences were merged in silico. A clone counted as expanded when the clone's frequency after treatment rose at least 2-fold relative to C1D1, and clones undetected at baseline were given a pseudocount of 0.5. Clones with 0 or 1 copy at C1D1 were classified as singleton clones, and clones with 2 or more copies were classified as non-singleton clones. Clones expanded in unsorted samples were assigned a CD4+, CD8+ or unknown annotation through matching of protein sequences in sorted samples from the same patient. Diversity changes from C1D1 to C4D1 were tested in paired samples using Wilcoxon tests. TCRdb mirrors the immuneACCESS table, restricted to in-frame sequences. Some clones are absent from its copies; in checked studies, under half trace to an unresolved V gene, and the reason for the others is unknown. V, J and clone size were drawn from that table, and D and trimming were deduced from the DNA. This sample holds about 110,000 clones; 89% were observed only once. Just under 20% of the sample rests with the top ten.

This clonotype originated in a human donor with classical Hodgkin lymphoma. The sample consisted of peripheral blood mononuclear cells (PBMCs), taken before the second cycle of nivolumab.

The CDR3 region has the sequence CASSITYAMSNQPQHF. Read as DNA, the sequence is TGTGCCAGTAGTATAACATATGCAATGAGCAATCAGCCCCAGCATTTT. The chain links TRBV19 with TRBJ1-5; the D gene cannot be resolved reliably. Reading from cysteine to phenylalanine, the CDR3 counts 16 amino acids. The read is trimmed to its CDR3 DNA, 48 bases read in frame from base 1. Trimming at the junction amounts to 2 bases on V and 1 base on J, and the germline ends lie 12 bases apart. CDR1 and CDR2, per the germline V gene (reference sequence), are LNHDA and SQIVND.